What follows are 24 T cell receptor beta chains derived from one specimen sequenced in a study of T cell responses to AZD1222 COVID-19 vaccine. Only in-frame clones appear in the TCRdb table, and some are missing; sequencing was by immunoSEQ multiplex PCR. The data contain 100,000 to 150,000 clones, roughly 94% of them singletons. Sample: peripheral blood, taken on day 0 of AZD1222 vaccination. These receptors originate from an adult in good health.

The J gene is TRBJ1-2, the V gene TRBV11-2; D remains unclear. CDR1 and CDR2 from the germline V gene are SGHAT and FQNNGV. This CDR3 comprises 16 residues. V was cut by 2 bases and J by 5 bases, with 18 bases left in between. The CDR3 DNA reads TGTGCCAGCAGCTTACGTATAAAGGGAGGTCCATATGGCTACACCTTC. This codes for CASSLRIKGGPYGYTF.

J is TRBJ2-7 and V is TRBV6-5, with D possibly TRBD2 on 6 matching bases. The CDR3 contains 15 residues. Germline V lookup: CDR1 MNHEY, CDR2 SVGAGI. V gave up 5 bases and J gave up 2 bases, with 16 bases separating them. The chain's CDR3 is CASSMSSGRTYEQYF. DNA for the CDR3: TGTGCCAGCAGTATGAGCTCCGGGAGAACCTACGAGCAGTACTTC.

The genes are TRBV30 and TRBJ1-2, with D unclear. The V gene lost 3 bases and the J gene lost 5 bases, with 16 bases spanning the gap. Germline values: CDR1 GTSNPN, CDR2 SVGIG (reference sequence). CDR3 length equals 14 residues. DNA for the CDR3: TGTGCCTGGAGCGTTTTAAGACGGAGGTATGGCTACACCTTC. Translated: CAWSVLRRRYGYTF. Filled out from reference TRBV30 and TRBJ1-2, the complete variable domain reads SQTIHQWPATLVQPVGSPLSLECTVEGTSNPNLYWYRQAAGRGLQLLFYSVGIGQISSEVPQNLSASRPQDRQFILSSKKLLLSDSGFYLCAWSVLRRRYGYTFGSGTRLTVV.

The chain is built from TRBV5-1 and TRBJ1-1, with a tentative D call TRBD1 (5 bases). CDR1 and CDR2 (germline): SGHRS, YFSETQ. Trimming removed 0 bases from V and 3 bases from J, with 9 bases in between. The CDR3 consists of 14 residues. The chain's CDR3 is CASSLGGFYTEAFF. The CDR3 DNA reads as TGCGCCAGCAGCTTGGGGGGGTTTTACACTGAAGCTTTCTTT. The full variable domain, in which reference TRBV5-1 and TRBJ1-1 provide the parts outside the CDR3, is KAGVTQTPRYLIKTRGQQVTLSCSPISGHRSVSWYQQTPGQGLQFLFEYFSETQRNKGNFPGRFSGRQFSNSRSEMNVSTLELGDSALYLCASSLGGFYTEAFFGQGTRLTVV.

The V and J genes are TRBV6-6 and TRBJ2-7; TRBD1 matches at 10 bases. V lost 7 bases, J lost 2 bases, and 11 bases stayed unmatched. The CDR3 is 16 amino acids. Per the germline V gene, CDR1 is MNHNY and CDR2 is SVGAGI (reference sequence). The CDR3 region is CASTDRGGKKAYEQYF. As DNA, the CDR3 is TGTGCCAGCACGGACAGGGGGGGCAAAAAGGCCTACGAGCAGTACTTC.

CDR3 protein: CASSTGQGAGGYTF. CDR3 nucleotides: TGTGCCAGCAGTACGGGACAGGGGGCGGGTGGCTACACCTTC. This sequence joins TRBV28 and TRBJ1-2; TRBD1 matches 12 bases. The V gene's germline CDR1 is MDHEN and CDR2 SYDVKM. There are 14 residues in the CDR3. V was clipped by 5 bases and J by 7 bases; unmatched bases: 5.

The chain recombines TRBV6-2 or TRBV6-3 with TRBJ2-5; 8 positions match TRBD1. Unmatched junction bases numbered 12, after V lost 7 bases and J lost 2 bases. CDR3 size: 16 residues. Germline CDR1 MNHEY, CDR2 SVGEGT. For the CDR3, the DNA is TGTGCCAGCACCCCAAGTCGGCACAGGGGGCAAGAGACCCAGTACTTC. Its translation: CASTPSRHRGQETQYF.

The CDR3 coding sequence is TGTGCCAGCAGCAGGGGTGATACGCAGTATTTT. Translating gives CASSRGDTQYF. The chain is built from TRBV27 and TRBJ2-3, with D perhaps TRBD1 (6 bases). The length of the CDR3 is 11 residues. Germline V CDR1 and CDR2: MNHEY, SMNVEV (reference sequence). V lost 6 bases to trimming and J lost 6 bases, with 7 bases between them.

This chain links TRBV15 with TRBJ1-4, with unresolved D. V dropped 1 base and J dropped 2 bases, with 2 bases sitting between them. Germline CDR1 and CDR2: LNHNV and YYDKDF (reference sequence). The CDR3 covers 13 residues. The CDR3 reads CATSRVTNEKLFF. In nucleotides, the CDR3 is TGTGCCACCAGCAGAGTTACTAATGAAAAACTGTTTTTT.

The chain joins TRBV18 to TRBJ2-2; D gene uncertain. The CDR3 extends over 14 amino acids. V shed 3 bases and J shed 8 bases, with 13 bases lying between them. Per germline, CDR1 KGHSH and CDR2 LQKENI. As DNA, the CDR3 is TGTGCCAGCTCACCCCGACCCGAAAGGGGGGAGCTGTTTTTT. Translating gives CASSPRPERGELFF.

The chain has TRBV7-8 and TRBJ1-1; TRBD1 agrees at 10 bases. Germline V gene lookup returns CDR1 SGHVS and CDR2 FQNEAQ. Trimming cost V 0 bases and J 4 bases; bases outside gene matches: 2. The CDR3 covers 15 residues. CDR3: CASSLAGTGATEAFF. The CDR3 DNA sequence: TGTGCCAGCAGCTTAGCTGGGACAGGGGCCACTGAAGCTTTCTTT.

Remarks on this clone: This sample also contains other DNA sequences that code for the same CDR3. The V and J genes are TRBV5-1 and TRBJ2-3; 7 bases agree with TRBD2. The J segment lost 0 bases and the V segment lost 3 bases, leaving 4 bases of the junction unmatched. Germline V gene lookup returns CDR1 SGHRS and CDR2 YFSETQ. This CDR3 region has 15 residues. CDR3 protein: CASSSLSGSTDTQYF. CDR3 bases: TGCGCCAGCAGCTCTCTTAGCGGGAGCACAGATACGCAGTATTTT.

The rearrangement uses TRBV25-1 and TRBJ2-3; no definite D call. The V gene lost 5 bases and the J gene lost 0 bases, with 9 bases spanning the gap. There are 14 residues in the CDR3. Germline CDR1 and CDR2: MGHDK and SYGVNS. The CDR3 region has the DNA TGTGCCAGCAGTAGACCAACTAGCACAGATACGCAGTATTTT. Residues: CASSRPTSTDTQYF.

The rearrangement joins TRBV7-2 to TRBJ2-3; TRBD2 matches at 10 bases. Germline lookup yields CDR1 SGHTA and CDR2 FQGNSA. With 1 base clipped from V and 3 bases from J, the junction kept 1 base outside the gene matches. The CDR3 covers 15 residues. The CDR3 bases are TGTGCCAGCAGCTTAGTAGCGGGAGGTACAGATACGCAGTATTTT. Protein: CASSLVAGGTDTQYF.

The chain joins TRBV5-1 to TRBJ1-1; weak D call: TRBD1 (6 bases). The CDR3 sequence is 13 residues long. Germline CDR1 is SGHRS and CDR2 is YFSETQ. Trimming took 2 bases from V and 10 from J, leaving 15 bases between them. The CDR3 nucleotides read TGCGCCAGCAGCTTCAACAGGGAAGGCGGAGCTTTCTTT. Translating gives CASSFNREGGAFF.

The V call is TRBV27, the J call TRBJ2-3, with a weak D call TRBD2 (6 bases). Trimming took 6 bases from V and 4 from J, leaving 11 bases between them. Germline CDR1 MNHEY, CDR2 SMNVEV (reference sequence). This CDR3 contains 13 residues. In DNA, the CDR3 is TGTGCCAGCAGGTCGGGGGTGGCAGATACGCAGTATTTT. Amino acid sequence: CASRSGVADTQYF.

The V call is TRBV30, the J call TRBJ2-7; 9 nucleotides line up with TRBD1. V shed 4 bases and J 3 bases; nucleotides not matched to a gene: 7. This CDR3 is 14 amino acids long. CDR1 is GTSNPN and CDR2 is SVGIG in the germline V gene (reference sequence). The CDR3 spells CAWNRQGGIYEQYF. The CDR3, as DNA: TGTGCCTGGAACCGACAGGGGGGGATCTACGAGCAGTACTTC.

The chain has TRBV11-1 and TRBJ2-1, with D possibly being TRBD1 (5 bases). CDR1 is SGHAT and CDR2 is FQDESV in the germline V gene (reference sequence). There are 15 residues in the CDR3. V lost 5 bases, J lost 0 bases, and 11 bases lay in between. DNA of the CDR3: TGTGCCAGCAGCCGTATTGACAGCTCCTACAATGAGCAGTTCTTC. Translated, it gives CASSRIDSSYNEQFF.

This clone appeared once. The chain carries TRBV18 and TRBJ1-3; D gene uncertain. Per the germline V gene, CDR1 is KGHSH and CDR2 is LQKENI. The CDR3 sequence is 14 residues long. V was shortened by 3 bases and J by 8 bases, with 14 bases between the two germline ends. The CDR3 coding sequence is TGTGCCAGCTCACCCCTGGACGAGGCAGACACCATATATTTT. It translates to CASSPLDEADTIYF.

V is TRBV15 and J is TRBJ1-6, with 10 positions matching TRBD1. The CDR3 has 16 residues. Per the germline V gene, CDR1 is LNHNV and CDR2 is YYDKDF (reference sequence). V lost 0 bases and J lost 6; bases outside the gene matches: 2. The CDR3 loop is CATSRDWDRGNSPLHF. The CDR3, as DNA: TGTGCCACCAGCAGAGATTGGGACAGGGGTAATTCACCCCTCCACTTT.

This chain uses TRBV9 with TRBJ2-5; 8 nucleotides line up with TRBD2. The germline CDR1 and CDR2 sequences are SGDLS and YYNGEE. V shed 0 bases, J shed 3 bases, and the junction held 1 base outside the gene matches. This CDR3 contains 14 residues. CDR3: CASSVAGGEETQYF. The CDR3 DNA is TGTGCCAGCAGCGTAGCGGGGGGGGAAGAGACCCAGTACTTC.

This chain uses TRBV7-8 with TRBJ2-3; D is unresolved. V was shortened by 6 bases and J by 6 bases, with 13 bases between the two germline ends. The germline CDR1 and CDR2 sequences are SGHVS and FQNEAQ. The CDR3 extends over 13 amino acids. CDR3 in amino acids: CASSVTHRDTQYF. The CDR3 bases are TGTGCCAGCAGTGTGACCCACCGCGATACGCAGTATTTT.

The chain has TRBV2 and TRBJ1-5; maybe TRBD1 (5 bases). Germline V gene lookup returns CDR1 SNHLY and CDR2 FYNNEI. CDR3 length: 15 residues. V dropped 6 bases and J dropped 5 bases, with 17 bases sitting between them. This chain's CDR3 is CASSFTGTGYQPQHF. The CDR3 coding sequence is TGTGCCAGCAGCTTTACGGGGACCGGTTATCAGCCCCAGCATTTT.

The chain joins TRBV11-2 to TRBJ1-6; possible D gene TRBD1, 6 bases. Trimming removed 5 bases at V and 6 bases at J, with 20 bases between. Germline V gene lookup returns CDR1 SGHAT and CDR2 FQNNGV. CDR3 length: 17 residues. CDR3 nucleotide sequence: TGTGCCAGCAGCCCGATCAAGGGGGGGCTCCTTAATTCACCCCTCCACTTT. It translates to CASSPIKGGLLNSPLHF.